This T cell receptor (beta chain) stems from a study of cytomegalovirus exposure and HLA in healthy donors. A word on this clone: What it binds is not known.

V lost 0 bases, J lost 9 bases, and 5 bases stayed unmatched. The CDR3 spans 17 residues. Germline CDR1 reads SEHNR; CDR2 reads FQNEAQ (reference sequence). Study-level results: A few chains linked to CMV were shown in vitro to be specific for CMV antigens. According to a later analysis, TCR clusters from the first cohort tended to co-occur in the 120 or so validation repertoires.

Data came from immunoSEQ multiplex PCR; TCRdb stores just in-frame clones and leaves some out. The data show 300,000 to 450,000 clones, around 86% seen once. Sequenced material: PBMCs. The V call is TRBV7-9, the J call TRBJ2-1; 16 nucleotides align to TRBD2. The clonotype originates from a woman aged 18-29 years in good health and CMV-seronegative. The CDR3 region has the DNA TGTGCCAGCAGCTTAGCGGGACTAGCGGGGGGGCCGGGTGAGCAGTTCTTC. Encoded protein: CASSLAGLAGGPGEQFF. The variable domain in full, completed from reference TRBV7-9 and TRBJ2-1, reads DTGVSQNPRHKITKRGQNVTFRCDPISEHNRLYWYRQTLGQGPEFLTYFQNEAQLEKSRLLSDRFSAERPKGSFSTLEIQRTEQGDSAMYLCASSLAGLAGGPGEQFFGPGTRLTVL.